Listed below are T cell receptor beta chains from one sample, sequenced in a study of T cells in Graves' hyperthyroidism and ophthalmopathy. TCRdb used MiXCR to reprocess the multiplex PCR reads, holding one entry per CDR3 protein. The table lists about 380,000 distinct CDR3 sequences, approximately 15% of them singletons, with approximately 11% in the top ten. Source material: blood. The receptors shown here come from a woman aged 60-75 years with Graves' hyperthyroidism. Both conserved end residues are part of each CDR3. A D gene is named only where the DNA matches it firmly. Size is stated for part of the rows, as once, few or many counts, or as a class when the clone is expanded.

clone_size	cdr3_length	v_call	j_call	d_call	cdr3_aa	cdr3_nt
many	15	TRBV3-1	TRBJ1-5	NA	CASSSEGNSNQPQHF	TGTGCCAGCAGCTCTGAGGGGAATAGCAATCAGCCCCAGCATTTT
NA	17	TRBV3-1	TRBJ2-4	TRBD2	CASSHVLAGVPKNIQYF	TGTGCCAGCAGCCACGTACTAGCGGGAGTACCCAAAAACATTCAGTACTTC
NA	16	TRBV27	TRBJ2-1	NA	CASSPQVSSSYNEQFF	TGTGCCAGCAGTCCCCAGGTTTCGAGCTCCTACAATGAGCAGTTCTTC
NA	13	TRBV28	TRBJ2-2	NA	CASSQGWAGELFF	TGTGCCAGCAGTCAGGGGTGGGCCGGGGAGCTGTTTTTT
many	15	TRBV5-1	TRBJ2-5	NA	CASQKFPQGQETQYF	TGCGCCAGCCAGAAATTCCCGCAGGGCCAAGAGACCCAGTACTTC
many	15	TRBV12-3/TRBV12-4	TRBJ2-1	TRBD2	CASSPLSGMHNEQFF	TGTGCCAGCAGTCCCCTTAGCGGGATGCACAATGAGCAGTTCTTC
few	13	TRBV6-1	TRBJ2-7	NA	CASSYTAPYEQYF	TGTGCCAGCAGTTACACTGCCCCCTACGAGCAGTACTTC
NA	17	TRBV6-1	TRBJ2-1	TRBD1	CASSRIKSGTGPNEQFF	TGTGCCAGCAGTCGAATCAAATCCGGGACAGGGCCCAATGAGCAGTTCTTC
many	16	TRBV3-1	TRBJ1-3	NA	CASSPKGLYAGNTIYF	TGTGCCAGCAGCCCCAAGGGACTCTACGCAGGAAACACCATATATTTT
few	17	TRBV7-6	TRBJ1-5	NA	CASSCSRGAISNQPQHF	TGTGCCAGCAGCTGTAGTCGGGGGGCAATTAGCAATCAGCCCCAGCATTTT
many	16	TRBV12-3/TRBV12-4	TRBJ1-5	NA	CASSTTRVGGNQPQHF	TGTGCCAGCAGTACAACCAGGGTCGGGGGCAATCAGCCCCAGCATTTT
NA	15	TRBV2	TRBJ2-3	TRBD2	CASSPTSGSWDTQYF	TGTGCCAGCAGTCCGACTAGCGGGAGTTGGGATACGCAGTATTTT
NA	13	TRBV24-1	TRBJ2-1	TRBD1	CATSGTGVDEQFF	TGTGCCACCTCCGGGACAGGGGTGGATGAGCAGTTCTTC
many	15	TRBV6-1	TRBJ1-5	NA	CASTRTSFRNQPQHF	TGTGCCAGCACCCGGACCTCGTTCCGCAATCAGCCCCAGCATTTT
NA	17	TRBV7-6	TRBJ2-2	TRBD2	CASRHTGTSGHTGELFF	TGTGCCAGCAGGCATACCGGGACTAGCGGCCACACCGGGGAGCTGTTTTTT
NA	16	TRBV7-9	TRBJ2-3	TRBD2	CASSPAWGGSSDTQYF	TGTGCCAGCAGCCCCGCTTGGGGCGGGAGCTCAGATACGCAGTATTTT
NA	11	TRBV5-5	TRBJ1-2	NA	CASSYGDGYTF	TGTGCCAGCAGCTACGGGGATGGCTACACCTTC
NA	15	TRBV3-1	TRBJ1-5	NA	CASSQDSAGGGPQHF	TGTGCCAGCAGCCAAGATTCGGCGGGGGGCGGGCCCCAGCATTTT
few	16	TRBV19	TRBJ1-2	NA	CASSIDSRAEGYGYTF	TGTGCCAGTAGTATAGATAGCCGCGCGGAGGGCTATGGCTACACCTTC
large	13	TRBV11-2	TRBJ2-5	NA	CASSLEGQGSQYF	TGTGCCAGCAGCTTAGAAGGGCAGGGTTCCCAGTACTTC
many	13	TRBV28	TRBJ2-7	NA	CASREGLPYEQYF	TGTGCCAGCAGGGAGGGATTACCCTACGAGCAGTACTTC
few	13	TRBV9	TRBJ1-1	NA	CASSVGEGWGPFF	TGTGCCAGCAGCGTAGGAGAGGGTTGGGGCCCTTTCTTT